The clone carrying this T cell receptor beta chain was found a few times. The antigen remains undetermined. The sample belongs to a study of OX40 agonist ivuxolimab in advanced cancers. Study-level background: Patients treated during dose escalation were battling hepatocellular carcinoma, melanoma, renal cell or head and neck cancer. General study results and limits: On average, a greater number of expanded clones characterised CD8+ T cells relative to CD4+. The CD4+ and CD8+ T cells in the blood had expanded clonally by week 6 at 0.1 to 3.0 mg/kg.

The repertoire was sequenced with immunoSEQ multiplex PCR; TCRdb's copy has only in-frame clones and lacks some. The sample yields approximately 28,000 clones, 65% to 80% seen once. V lost 6 bases and J 3 bases, leaving 12 bases between the germline ends. Per the germline V gene, CDR1 is SGHAT and CDR2 is FQNNGV. This CDR3 contains 14 residues. The input for sequencing was CD4+ or CD8+ T cells sorted from blood, taken in a trial of the OX40 agonist ivuxolimab. V is TRBV11-2 and J is TRBJ1-3; no clear D gene. The sequence was collected from an adult with an advanced solid tumor such as melanoma, head and neck, liver or kidney cancer. This chain's CDR3 is CASSSSVGGNTIYF. CDR3 DNA sequence: TGTGCCAGCAGTTCCTCAGTCGGTGGAAACACCATATATTTT.